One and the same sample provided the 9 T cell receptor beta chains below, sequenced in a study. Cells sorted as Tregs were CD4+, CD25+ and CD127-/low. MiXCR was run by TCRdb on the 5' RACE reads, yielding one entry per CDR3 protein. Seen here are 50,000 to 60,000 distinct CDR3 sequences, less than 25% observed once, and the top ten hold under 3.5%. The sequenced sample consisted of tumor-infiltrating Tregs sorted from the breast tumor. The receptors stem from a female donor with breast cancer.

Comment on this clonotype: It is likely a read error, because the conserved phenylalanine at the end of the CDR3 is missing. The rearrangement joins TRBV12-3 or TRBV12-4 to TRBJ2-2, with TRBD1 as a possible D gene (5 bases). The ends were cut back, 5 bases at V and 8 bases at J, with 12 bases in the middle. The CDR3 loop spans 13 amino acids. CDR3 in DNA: TGTGCCAGCAGTCCCCAGGGTACGGGGGAGCTGTTTTCT. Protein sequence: CASSPQGTGELFS.

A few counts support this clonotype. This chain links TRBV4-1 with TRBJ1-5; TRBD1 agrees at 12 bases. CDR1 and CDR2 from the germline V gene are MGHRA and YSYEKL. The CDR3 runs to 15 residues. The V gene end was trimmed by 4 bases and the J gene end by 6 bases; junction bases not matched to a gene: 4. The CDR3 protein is CASSLGDRGRQPQHF. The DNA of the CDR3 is TGCGCCAGCAGCCTGGGGGACAGGGGGCGTCAGCCCCAGCATTTT.

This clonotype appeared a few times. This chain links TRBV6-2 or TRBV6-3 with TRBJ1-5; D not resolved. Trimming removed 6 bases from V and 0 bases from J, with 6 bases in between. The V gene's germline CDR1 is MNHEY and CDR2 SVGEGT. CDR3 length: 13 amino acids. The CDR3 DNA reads TGTGCCAGCAGCGACTATAGCAATCAGCCCCAGCATTTT. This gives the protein CASSDYSNQPQHF.

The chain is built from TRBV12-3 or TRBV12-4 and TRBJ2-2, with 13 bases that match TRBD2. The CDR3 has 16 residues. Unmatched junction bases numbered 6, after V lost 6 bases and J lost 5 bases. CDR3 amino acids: CASRGLAGALTGELFF. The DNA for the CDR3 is TGTGCCAGCAGAGGACTAGCGGGAGCTTTGACCGGGGAGCTGTTTTTT.

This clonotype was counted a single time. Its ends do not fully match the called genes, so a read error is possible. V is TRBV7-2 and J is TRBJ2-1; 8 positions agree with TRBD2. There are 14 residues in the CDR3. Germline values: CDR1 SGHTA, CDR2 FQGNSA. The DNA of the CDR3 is TGTGCCAGCAGACAGAGCGGGGGTGACAATGTGCAGTTCTTC. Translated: CASRQSGGDNVQFF.

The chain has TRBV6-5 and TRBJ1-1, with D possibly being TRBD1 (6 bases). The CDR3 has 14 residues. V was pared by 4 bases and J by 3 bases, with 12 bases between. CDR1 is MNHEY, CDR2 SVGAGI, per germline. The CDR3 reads CASSSPYRDTEAFF. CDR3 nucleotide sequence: TGTGCCAGCAGTTCCCCTTACAGGGACACTGAAGCTTTCTTT.

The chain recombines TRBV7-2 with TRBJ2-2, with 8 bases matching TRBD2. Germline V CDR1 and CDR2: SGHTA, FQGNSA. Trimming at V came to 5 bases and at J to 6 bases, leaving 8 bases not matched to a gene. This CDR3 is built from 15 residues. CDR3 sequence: CASSKGAGVAGELFF. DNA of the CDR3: TGTGCCAGCAGCAAAGGAGCGGGAGTGGCCGGGGAGCTGTTTTTT.

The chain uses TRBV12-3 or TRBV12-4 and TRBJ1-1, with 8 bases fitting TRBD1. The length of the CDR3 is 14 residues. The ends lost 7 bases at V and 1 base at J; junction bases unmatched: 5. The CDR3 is CASNRQGANTEAFF. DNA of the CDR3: TGTGCCAGCAATCGTCAGGGGGCGAACACTGAAGCTTTCTTT.

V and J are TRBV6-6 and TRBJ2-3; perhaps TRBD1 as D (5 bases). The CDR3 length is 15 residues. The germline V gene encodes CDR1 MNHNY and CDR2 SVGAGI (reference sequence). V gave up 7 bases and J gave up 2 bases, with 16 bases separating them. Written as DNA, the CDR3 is TGTGCCAGCAAACCCGAAGGCAGGGCCACAGATACGCAGTATTTT. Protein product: CASKPEGRATDTQYF.